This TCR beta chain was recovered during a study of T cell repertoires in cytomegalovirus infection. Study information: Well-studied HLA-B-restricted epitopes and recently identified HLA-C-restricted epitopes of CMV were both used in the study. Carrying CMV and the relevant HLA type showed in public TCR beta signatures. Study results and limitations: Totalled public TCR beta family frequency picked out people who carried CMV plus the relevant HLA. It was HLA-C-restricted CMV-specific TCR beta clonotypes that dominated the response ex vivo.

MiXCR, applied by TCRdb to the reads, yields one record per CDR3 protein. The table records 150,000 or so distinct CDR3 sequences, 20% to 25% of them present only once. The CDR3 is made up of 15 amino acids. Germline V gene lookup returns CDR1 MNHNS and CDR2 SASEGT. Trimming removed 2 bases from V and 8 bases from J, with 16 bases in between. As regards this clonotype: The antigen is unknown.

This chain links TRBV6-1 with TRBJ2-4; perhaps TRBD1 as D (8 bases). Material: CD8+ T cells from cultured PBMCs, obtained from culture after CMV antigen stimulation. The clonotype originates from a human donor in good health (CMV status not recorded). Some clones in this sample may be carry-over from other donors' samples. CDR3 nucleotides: TGTGCCAGCAGTGAATGGGGGGGACAGGTGGACATTCAGTACTTC. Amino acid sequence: CASSEWGGQVDIQYF.